This T cell receptor (beta chain) derives from a study of shared clonotypes between healthy human individuals. Clones were sequenced by immunoSEQ multiplex PCR, and TCRdb holds only the in-frame ones, with some missing. The data show 1.5 million to 2.5 million clones, about 95% seen once. This CDR3 region has 14 residues. The trim removed 5 bases at V and 3 bases at J, leaving 7 bases unmatched. CDR1 and CDR2 from the germline V gene are MNHEY and SMNVEV (reference sequence). Study-level findings and limits: Between a handful of donors, naive CD4 clonotypes were shared at a level of about 5%. Inspection by rarefaction showed sorted-subset sequencing to be incomplete despite large depth. Against clonotypes common to all four donors, non-shared ones had lower generation probabilities.

CD45RO-negative, CCR7-selected cells formed the naive CD8 fraction, which excluded terminally differentiated effector memory CD45RA+ cells. All participating donors were Caucasian adults from Nashville, Tennessee. To note about this clone: Its antigen is not identified.

This chain uses TRBV27 with TRBJ2-7, with 7 bases matching TRBD1. What was sequenced was naive CD8+ T cells sorted from blood. The TCR comes from a man aged 18 to 35 in good health. In DNA form, the CDR3 reads TGTGCCAGCAGTCCCTCAGGGGGATACTACGAGCAGTACTTC. It encodes CASSPSGGYYEQYF.